One sample yielded the 27 T cell receptor beta chains listed below, sequenced in a study of blood T cell repertoires in COVID-19. Sequenced by immunoSEQ multiplex PCR; TCRdb stores in-frame clones only, minus some. The sample yields 140,000 to 150,000 clones, about four fifths seen once. The sequenced sample consisted of peripheral blood. The receptors here all came from a human donor with acute or convalescent COVID-19. The donor label of this sample is uncertain.

The chain joins TRBV29-1 to TRBJ1-1; 10 nucleotides agree with TRBD1. Germline CDR1 and CDR2: SQVTM and ANQGSEA. The CDR3 has 13 amino acids. J was trimmed by 4 bases and V by 6 bases; bases with no gene match: 5. The chain's CDR3 is CSVGQGSGTEAFF. The CDR3 nucleotides read TGCAGCGTGGGACAGGGGAGCGGCACTGAAGCTTTCTTT.

The chain carries TRBV5-4 and TRBJ2-3; TRBD2 aligns across 8 bases. This CDR3 is built from 15 residues. Germline lookup yields CDR1 SGHNT and CDR2 YYREEE (reference sequence). With V trimmed by 1 base and J by 5 bases, 6 bases remained unmatched. The CDR3 DNA reads as TGTGCCAGCAGCTTGAAGCGGGGGCAAGGAGATACGCAGTATTTT. Translation gives CASSLKRGQGDTQYF.

This clone was seen a single time. The chain links TRBV2 to TRBJ1-5; TRBD1 aligns across 7 bases. Germline-derived CDR1 and CDR2 are SNHLY and FYNNEI. J lost 3 bases, V lost 6 bases, and 5 bases had no gene match. CDR3 length: 14 residues. The DNA for the CDR3 is TGTGCCAGCAGATCGGGACAGCCCAATCAGCCCCAGCATTTT. It codes for CASRSGQPNQPQHF.

The chain couples TRBV2 to TRBJ2-3, with D tentatively TRBD1 (5 bases). Germline CDR1 is SNHLY and CDR2 is FYNNEI. Trimming cost V 6 bases and J 3 bases, with 19 bases left between them. This CDR3 has 16 residues. CDR3 protein: CASSLMAGKKTDTQYF. As DNA, the CDR3 is TGTGCCAGCAGCCTCATGGCAGGGAAGAAGACAGATACGCAGTATTTT.

This clone has only one observation. CDR3 coding DNA: TGCAGCGCCAGACAGGGGCTAAACACTGAAGCTTTCTTT. Amino acids: CSARQGLNTEAFF. The rearrangement links TRBV29-1 to TRBJ1-1; 8 nucleotides agree with TRBD1. V lost 7 bases to trimming and J lost 2 bases; unmatched junction nucleotides: 6. CDR1 and CDR2 (germline): SQVTM, ANQGSEA. This CDR3 comprises 13 residues.

The chain uses TRBV7-9 and TRBJ2-3; TRBD1 matches at 7 bases. The germline CDR1 and CDR2 sequences are SEHNR and FQNEAQ (reference sequence). The J segment lost 2 bases and the V segment lost 5 bases, leaving 7 bases of the junction unmatched. The CDR3 is 15 residues long. The CDR3 sequence is CASSTGDGTTDTQYF. The CDR3 DNA follows: TGTGCCAGCAGCACAGGGGACGGAACCACAGATACGCAGTATTTT.

This sequence joins TRBV21-1 and TRBJ2-5; the table's TRBD1 call for D was not verified on the DNA. TRBV21-1 is labeled a pseudogene. The CDR3 runs 14 residues. The CDR3 sequence is CASPWDSTQETQYF. The CDR3 DNA follows: TGTGCCAGCCCATGGGACAGCACCCAAGAGACCCAGTACTTC.

The V and J genes are TRBV5-1 and TRBJ1-6; TRBD1 agrees at 8 bases. The germline V gene has CDR1 SGHRS and CDR2 YFSETQ. This CDR3 is 15 amino acids long. The V segment lost 4 bases and the J segment 7 bases; nucleotides outside the gene matches: 7. The CDR3 spells CASSATGTGNSPLHF. In DNA form, the CDR3 reads TGCGCCAGCAGCGCTACCGGGACAGGAAATTCACCCCTCCACTTT.

The V gene is TRBV3-1 (or the pseudogene TRBV3-2), the J gene TRBJ2-5; 9 nucleotides align to TRBD2. V was pared by 0 bases and J by 1 base, with 3 bases of the junction left unmatched. From germline, CDR1 is LGHDT and CDR2 YNNKEL (reference sequence). This CDR3 has 16 amino acids. In DNA, the CDR3 is TGTGCCAGCAGCCAAGAGATAGCGGGGGCCCAAGAGACCCAGTACTTC. Translating it yields CASSQEIAGAQETQYF.

The rearrangement uses TRBV6-5 and TRBJ1-2, with D uncertain. Per the germline V gene, CDR1 is MNHEY and CDR2 is SVGAGI. Trimming left V 0 bases short and J 5 bases short, with 4 bases between. This CDR3 spans 12 amino acids. CDR3 sequence reads: CASSYSLYGYTF. DNA of the CDR3: TGTGCCAGCAGTTACTCTCTATATGGCTACACCTTC.

Concerning this clone itself: Compared with germline, one end of the junction differs, possibly owing to a read error. The chain carries TRBV5-1 and TRBJ2-7; TRBD1 agrees at 9 bases. Per the germline V gene, CDR1 is SGHRS and CDR2 is YFSETQ. The CDR3 loop spans 13 amino acids. The CDR3 coding sequence is TGCGCCAGCACCTTGGACAGGGGCGACGAGCAGTACTTC. Amino acid sequence: CASTLDRGDEQYF.

The V gene is TRBV25-1, the J gene TRBJ1-5; 7 bases line up with TRBD1. Germline V CDR1 and CDR2: MGHDK, SYGVNS. J gave up 7 bases and V 2 bases, and 11 bases lay outside the gene matches. The CDR3 has 16 amino acids. Written as DNA, the CDR3 is TGTGCCAGCAGTGAAGAAGGACAGGTTATCCCCCAGCCCCAGCATTTT. It specifies CASSEEGQVIPQPQHF.

This clone turned up a few times. This chain links TRBV5-5 with TRBJ1-1, with 10 bases matching TRBD1. The CDR3 runs to 20 residues. In germline, CDR1 is SGHKS, CDR2 YYEKEE (reference sequence). The trim removed 4 bases at V and 1 base at J, leaving 19 bases unmatched. The CDR3 loop reads CASSAPLRTGGGSPNTEAFF. DNA for the CDR3: TGTGCCAGCAGCGCGCCCTTAAGGACAGGGGGTGGTTCCCCGAACACTGAAGCTTTCTTT.

The chain is built from TRBV5-1 and TRBJ1-2; 7 bases match TRBD1. Germline CDR1 reads SGHRS; CDR2 reads YFSETQ. CDR3 size: 16 residues. Trimming took 4 bases from V and 0 from J; bases not matched to a gene: 9. In DNA, the CDR3 is TGCGCCAGCAGCGTTACCGGGACAGAAGCTAACTATGGCTACACCTTC. It is translated as CASSVTGTEANYGYTF.

The chain has TRBV11-3 and TRBJ2-5; 8 nucleotides align to TRBD1. Looked up from germline, CDR1 is SGHNT and CDR2 is YENEEA. This CDR3 contains 15 residues. After removal of 1 base from V and 4 bases from J, the junction contained 5 bases not matched to a gene. CDR3: CASSLGGDRGETQYF. In DNA form, the CDR3 reads TGTGCCAGCAGCTTAGGGGGAGACAGGGGAGAGACCCAGTACTTC. Combining the CDR3 with reference TRBV11-3 and TRBJ2-5 gives the whole variable domain EAGVVQSPRYKIIEKKQPVAFWCNPISGHNTLYWYLQNLGQGPELLIRYENEEAVDDSQLPKDRFSAERLKGVDSTLKIQPAELGDSAVYLCASSLGGDRGETQYFGPGTRLLVL.

The rearrangement uses TRBV3-1 (or the pseudogene TRBV3-2) and TRBJ2-7, with D maybe TRBD1 (5 bases). Germline CDR1 LGHDT, CDR2 YNNKEL (reference sequence). V shed 1 base and J shed 2 bases, with 9 bases lying between them. This CDR3 is built from 14 residues. The DNA for the CDR3 is TGTGCCAGCAGCCAAGCAATAGGGGCCTACGAGCAGTACGTC. This codes for CASSQAIGAYEQYV.

This chain joins TRBV19 and TRBJ2-2; maybe TRBD2 (5 bases). Germline lookup yields CDR1 LNHDA and CDR2 SQIVND (reference sequence). The CDR3 is made up of 16 amino acids. Trimming stripped 8 bases from V and 1 base from J, with 17 bases between. The CDR3 region has the DNA TGTGCCAGTGCTTTGAGAGCGGAATTGAACACCGGGGAGCTGTTTTTT. Its translation is CASALRAELNTGELFF.

The CDR3 sequence: CASSLRVEGTDTQYF. DNA of the CDR3: TGTGCCAGCAGCTTACGGGTCGAGGGCACAGATACGCAGTATTTT. The genes are TRBV7-6 and TRBJ2-3; D gene uncertain. Germline CDR1 SGHVS, CDR2 FNYEAQ. This CDR3 is built from 15 residues. Trimming shortened V by 2 bases and J by 1 base, and 10 bases separated the two germline ends.

The V gene is TRBV12-3 or TRBV12-4, the J gene TRBJ1-1; 9 nucleotides align to TRBD1. V trimming: 7 bases; J trimming: 7 bases; junction bases outside the gene matches: 7. The CDR3 contains 13 residues. The CDR3 DNA sequence: TGTGCCAGCACTTTGGGACAGGGAGGTGAAGCTTTCTTT. Its translation: CASTLGQGGEAFF.

J is TRBJ2-1 and V is TRBV19; possible D gene TRBD2, 6 bases. The germline gives CDR1 LNHDA, CDR2 SQIVND (reference sequence). The CDR3 runs 14 residues. V was cut by 6 bases and J by 4 bases, with 13 bases left in between. In nucleotides, the CDR3 is TGTGCCAGTAGCATGGGGGGACTTTACAATGAGCAGTTCTTC. This encodes CASSMGGLYNEQFF.

V and J are TRBV5-4 and TRBJ1-2, with D tentatively TRBD1 (6 bases). Trimming left V 3 bases short and J 4 bases short, with 10 bases between. Germline values: CDR1 SGHNT, CDR2 YYREEE (reference sequence). This CDR3 is 13 amino acids long. The CDR3 here is CASSSQGGYGYTF. Written as DNA, the CDR3 is TGTGCCAGCAGCTCACAGGGCGGCTATGGCTACACCTTC.

This clone was seen a few times. The chain combines TRBV7-9 with TRBJ1-5; 8 nucleotides line up with TRBD1. V lost 3 bases to trimming and J lost 6 bases; unmatched junction nucleotides: 10. This CDR3 region has 16 residues. Germline lookup yields CDR1 SEHNR and CDR2 FQNEAQ (reference sequence). The CDR3 sequence: CASSFWAGGVGQPQHF. CDR3 nucleotide sequence: TGTGCCAGCAGCTTTTGGGCAGGGGGCGTCGGTCAGCCCCAGCATTTT.

CDR3 nucleotide sequence: TGTGCCAGCAGTCCCCCGAACAGCGGCTATCAGCCCCAGCATTTT. Protein: CASSPPNSGYQPQHF. This chain connects TRBV6-6 to TRBJ1-5; D remains unclear. V lost 5 bases and J lost 5, with 16 bases in between. Germline V CDR1 and CDR2: MNHNY, SVGAGI (reference sequence). The CDR3 consists of 15 residues.

The chain recombines TRBV28 with TRBJ1-2, with a tentative D call TRBD1 (6 bases). From germline, CDR1 is MDHEN and CDR2 SYDVKM. The V end lost 5 bases, the J end lost 4 bases, and 14 bases lay between the germline ends. CDR3 length: 14 residues. CDR3 sequence (DNA): TGTGCCAGCAGTGTGATTGGACAGTCCTATGGCTACACCTTC. This encodes CASSVIGQSYGYTF.

This clone occurred a few times. The chain employs TRBV2 and TRBJ2-1; D gene ambiguous. Germline CDR1 SNHLY, CDR2 FYNNEI. The CDR3 spans 12 residues. V was clipped by 7 bases and J by 8 bases, with 12 bases between them. The CDR3 sequence: CASTLSPDEQFF. The CDR3, as DNA: TGTGCCAGCACACTAAGCCCGGATGAGCAGTTCTTC.

This clone was recorded only once. This chain joins TRBV2 and TRBJ1-2, with 10 nucleotides matching TRBD1. This CDR3 spans 13 amino acids. The junction had 7 bases not matched to a gene; V was cut back by 7 bases and J by 8 bases. From germline, CDR1 is SNHLY and CDR2 FYNNEI. DNA for the CDR3: TGTGCCAGCACCTTAGGACAGGGGGAAGGCTACACCTTC. Residues: CASTLGQGEGYTF.

The chain uses TRBV7-2 and TRBJ1-2, with 11 nucleotides matching TRBD1. The CDR3 length is 15 residues. With V trimmed by 1 base and J by 6 bases, 4 bases remained unmatched. CDR1 SGHTA and CDR2 FQGNSA come from the germline V gene. In nucleotides, the CDR3 is TGTGCCAGCAGCTTAGAGGGGACAGGGGGGAATGGCTACACCTTC. Its protein product is CASSLEGTGGNGYTF.